The 32 T cell receptor beta chains in this list originate from one sample, sequenced in a study of T cell responses to AZD1222 COVID-19 vaccine. Measured with immunoSEQ multiplex PCR; TCRdb has only the in-frame clones, and not every one. The sample lists under 200,000 clones; 92% were seen once. Sequenced material: peripheral blood, taken on day 0 of AZD1222 vaccination. These receptors came from an adult in good health.

This clone occurred once. The gene calls are TRBV5-4 and TRBJ1-2, with 9 nucleotides matching TRBD1. The length of the CDR3 is 14 residues. J gave up 3 bases and V 5 bases, and 5 bases lay outside the gene matches. CDR1 is SGHNT and CDR2 is YYREEE in the germline V gene (reference sequence). The CDR3 DNA follows: TGTGCCAGCAGACCACAGGGGGCAGACTATGGCTACACCTTC. Translation: CASRPQGADYGYTF.

V is TRBV10-3 and J is TRBJ1-5; no clear D. V lost 10 bases and J lost 4, with 14 bases in between. Germline V gene data show CDR1 as ENHRY and CDR2 as SYGVKD. There are 13 residues in the CDR3. DNA for the CDR3: TGTGCCAGTAATCGGGATGGGAATCAGCCCCAGCATTTT. This encodes CASNRDGNQPQHF.

The chain uses TRBV7-9 and TRBJ1-3; a possible D gene is TRBD1 (5 bases). The ends were cut back, 4 bases at V and 4 bases at J, with 17 bases in the middle. CDR3 length: 16 amino acids. Germline CDR1 SEHNR, CDR2 FQNEAQ (reference sequence). DNA of the CDR3: TGTGCCAGCAGCTATCAAGTGGGACCCTCAGGAAACACCATATATTTT. Its protein product is CASSYQVGPSGNTIYF.

The DNA for the CDR3 is TGTGCCAGTAGTGGATTCCTCCTAGAAAAACTGTTTTTT. Its translation: CASSGFLLEKLFF. The chain combines TRBV19 with TRBJ1-4, with D unresolved. The CDR3 length is 13 residues. Per germline, CDR1 LNHDA and CDR2 SQIVND (reference sequence). V gave up 5 bases and J gave up 8 bases, with 12 bases separating them.

This chain joins TRBV18 and TRBJ2-2; 9 bases match TRBD1. The germline V gene has CDR1 KGHSH and CDR2 LQKENI. V was clipped by 4 bases and J by 3 bases; unmatched bases: 0. The CDR3 runs to 14 residues. The CDR3 region is CASSRTGDTGELFF. The CDR3 DNA sequence: TGTGCCAGCTCACGGACAGGGGACACCGGGGAGCTGTTTTTT.

V and J are TRBV5-6 and TRBJ1-4; 10 bases fit TRBD1. The CDR3 length is 16 residues. The V gene end was trimmed by 2 bases and the J gene end by 6 bases; junction bases not matched to a gene: 7. Per the germline V gene, CDR1 is SGHDT and CDR2 is YYEEEE. The CDR3, as DNA: TGTGCCAGCAGCTTAAGGAAGACAGGGGGCGATGAAAAACTGTTTTTT. Encoded protein: CASSLRKTGGDEKLFF.

The chain combines TRBV6-1 with TRBJ1-1, with 8 bases lining up with TRBD1. The CDR3 consists of 16 residues. V dropped 0 bases and J dropped 5; count of bases not matched to a gene: 8. CDR1 is MNHNS and CDR2 is SASEGT in the germline V gene. The CDR3 region has the DNA TGTGCCAGCAGTGAAGCCGGACAGGGTGGGGGTACTGAAGCTTTCTTT. It specifies CASSEAGQGGGTEAFF.

The chain links TRBV4-1 to TRBJ1-1; 9 nucleotides line up with TRBD1. Germline CDR1 reads MGHRA; CDR2 reads YSYEKL. The CDR3 extends over 17 amino acids. V was clipped by 2 bases and J by 1 base; unmatched bases: 8. The CDR3 loop is CASSQFGGQGGNTEAFF. The CDR3 DNA sequence: TGCGCCAGCAGCCAATTCGGGGGACAGGGAGGGAACACTGAAGCTTTCTTT.

The V gene is TRBV19, the J gene TRBJ2-5; 9 bases align to TRBD1. J was trimmed by 4 bases and V by 6 bases; bases with no gene match: 0. The CDR3 runs 12 residues. CDR1 and CDR2 from the germline V gene are LNHDA and SQIVND (reference sequence). In DNA, the CDR3 is TGTGCCAGTAGGGACAGGGGAGAGACCCAGTACTTC. Protein sequence: CASRDRGETQYF.

V usage is TRBV7-9 and J usage is TRBJ1-5; the D gene is possibly TRBD1 (5 bases). This CDR3 spans 14 amino acids. Per germline, CDR1 SEHNR and CDR2 FQNEAQ (reference sequence). V was clipped by 5 bases and J by 6 bases, with 14 bases between them. CDR3 coding DNA: TGTGCCAGCAGCATAGGAGGGGCGAGTCAGCCCCAGCATTTT. It is translated as CASSIGGASQPQHF.

The chain couples TRBV5-1 to TRBJ1-2; D may be TRBD1 (6 bases). Trimming cost V 3 bases and J 4 bases, with 16 bases left between them. CDR3 size: 15 residues. The V gene's germline CDR1 is SGHRS and CDR2 YFSETQ. The DNA for the CDR3 is TGCGCCAGCAGCTCCCGACCGACAGGCGGCTATGGCTACACCTTC. Its protein is CASSSRPTGGYGYTF.

The gene calls are TRBV3-1 (or the pseudogene TRBV3-2) and TRBJ2-3; D tentatively reads TRBD1 or TRBD2 (6 bases each). Deletions cut 0 bases from V and 2 bases from J, with 15 bases between. The germline V gene has CDR1 LGHDT and CDR2 YNNKEL (reference sequence). The CDR3 totals 17 residues. The CDR3 DNA reads TGTGCCAGCAGCCAAGACTCGTCGGGGGCTTCCACAGATACGCAGTATTTT. Translating gives CASSQDSSGASTDTQYF.

The chain couples TRBV6-5 to TRBJ2-7; the D gene is possibly TRBD2 (5 bases). The germline V gene encodes CDR1 MNHEY and CDR2 SVGAGI. Trimming took 8 bases from V and 4 from J, leaving 15 bases between them. The CDR3 loop spans 13 amino acids. The CDR3 nucleotides are TGTGCCAGCGGGCGGGCGGGCGCTTACGAGCAGTACTTC. This sequence encodes CASGRAGAYEQYF.

This rearrangement joins TRBV4-1 to TRBJ2-1; the match to TRBD1 covers 9 bases. J lost 5 bases, V lost 0 bases, and 8 bases had no gene match. Germline V gene data show CDR1 as MGHRA and CDR2 as YSYEKL. The CDR3 is 17 residues long. The CDR3, as DNA: TGCGCCAGCAGCCAAGAGGGGGTACAGGGGGCCCACAATGAGCAGTTCTTC. Translating gives CASSQEGVQGAHNEQFF.

The genes are TRBV3-1 (or the pseudogene TRBV3-2) and TRBJ1-6, with D possibly matching TRBD1 (5 bases). Trimming took 0 bases from V and 6 from J, leaving 12 bases between them. Germline CDR1 is LGHDT and CDR2 is YNNKEL (reference sequence). This CDR3 contains 16 residues. The CDR3 coding sequence is TGTGCCAGCAGCCAAGATTTTGGGACTATTAATTCACCCCTCCACTTT. Translation: CASSQDFGTINSPLHF.

This clone occurred a few times. This CDR3 is CASSQEQGQPQHF. The CDR3 coding sequence is TGCGCCAGCAGCCAAGAACAGGGCCAGCCCCAGCATTTT. This sequence joins TRBV4-1 and TRBJ1-5, with D perhaps TRBD1 (6 bases). There are 13 residues in the CDR3. Germline V gene sequence: CDR1 MGHRA, CDR2 YSYEKL. V lost 0 bases, J lost 7 bases, and 7 bases lay in between.

The chain combines TRBV9 with TRBJ2-3, with D hard to call. Trimming removed 0 bases from V and 1 base from J, with 9 bases in between. CDR1 and CDR2 (germline): SGDLS, YYNGEE. This CDR3 spans 15 amino acids. CDR3 protein: CASSVARVGTDTQYF. CDR3 DNA: TGTGCCAGCAGCGTAGCCCGAGTTGGCACAGATACGCAGTATTTT.

V and J are TRBV29-1 and TRBJ1-1, with 7 bases aligning to TRBD1. Germline V gives CDR1 SQVTM, CDR2 ANQGSEA. This CDR3 comprises 15 residues. V was pared by 4 bases and J by 2 bases, with 10 bases of the junction left unmatched. The CDR3: CSVGRRTGVNTEAFF. Written as DNA, the CDR3 is TGCAGCGTTGGACGTCGGACAGGAGTTAACACTGAAGCTTTCTTT.

The chain recombines TRBV7-8 with TRBJ2-5, with 9 bases aligning to TRBD1. V dropped 5 bases and J dropped 7; count of bases not matched to a gene: 8. The CDR3 contains 14 residues. The germline V gene has CDR1 SGHVS and CDR2 FQNEAQ. The DNA of the CDR3 is TGTGCCAGCAGCCCGGACAGGGGCTCGGTGACCCAGTACTTC. Residues: CASSPDRGSVTQYF.

This rearrangement joins TRBV29-1 to TRBJ2-4, with D perhaps matching TRBD2 (6 bases). Germline CDR1 SQVTM, CDR2 ANQGSEA. Trimming removed 6 bases from V and 11 bases from J, with 17 bases in between. There are 12 residues in the CDR3. CDR3 region: CSVPGSGSLQYF. The CDR3 region has the DNA TGCAGCGTCCCCGGGAGCGGGTCGCTTCAGTACTTC.

As DNA, the CDR3 is TGTGCCAGCAGCCAAATAGCGGGGGAGGGCGATACGCAGTATTTT. It yields the protein CASSQIAGEGDTQYF. V usage is TRBV7-7 and J usage is TRBJ2-3; 9 positions agree with TRBD2. Germline V gene sequence: CDR1 SSHAT, CDR2 FNYEAQ (reference sequence). After removal of 5 bases from V and 6 bases from J, the junction contained 9 bases not matched to a gene. The CDR3 length is 15 residues.

This clone was detected only a few times. The chain joins TRBV5-1 to TRBJ1-5; D call uncertain. The CDR3 length is 14 residues. V was clipped by 0 bases and J by 0 bases, with 4 bases between them. Germline CDR1 SGHRS, CDR2 YFSETQ. CDR3 loop: CASSLGNSNQPQHF. CDR3 nucleotides: TGCGCCAGCAGCTTGGGTAATAGCAATCAGCCCCAGCATTTT. Full variable domain (missing parts from reference TRBV5-1 and TRBJ1-5): KAGVTQTPRYLIKTRGQQVTLSCSPISGHRSVSWYQQTPGQGLQFLFEYFSETQRNKGNFPGRFSGRQFSNSRSEMNVSTLELGDSALYLCASSLGNSNQPQHFGDGTRLSIL.

The chain links TRBV10-3 to TRBJ1-6; D gene ambiguous. The CDR3 length is 16 residues. V lost 2 bases and J 0 bases, leaving 8 bases between the germline ends. Germline-derived CDR1 and CDR2 are ENHRY and SYGVKD. The CDR3 coding sequence is TGTGCCATCAGTGAGGGGGAGAGCTCCTATAATTCACCCCTCCACTTT. Protein product: CAISEGESSYNSPLHF.

CDR3 sequence reads: CSVTGRANYGYTF. CDR3 DNA: TGCAGCGTGACAGGGCGAGCTAACTATGGCTACACCTTC. The chain is built from TRBV29-1 and TRBJ1-2, with TRBD1 matching over 7 bases. CDR1 SQVTM and CDR2 ANQGSEA come from the germline V gene. The CDR3 has 13 residues. Unmatched junction bases numbered 4, after V lost 6 bases and J lost 0 bases.

This chain connects TRBV5-1 to TRBJ2-4; TRBD2 is a possible D gene (5 bases). V was shortened by 0 bases and J by 4 bases, with 8 bases between the two germline ends. The CDR3 totals 14 residues. Per the germline V gene, CDR1 is SGHRS and CDR2 is YFSETQ. CDR3 DNA sequence: TGCGCCAGCAGCTTGGGTTCGGGAAAAAACATTCAGTACTTC. This sequence encodes CASSLGSGKNIQYF.

The chain couples TRBV4-3 to TRBJ2-7, with D tentatively TRBD2 (6 bases). Germline values: CDR1 LGHNA, CDR2 YSLEER. The CDR3 extends over 14 amino acids. V was clipped by 1 base and J by 3 bases, with 10 bases between them. In nucleotides, the CDR3 is TGCGCCAGCAGCCAAGTCGCAGCGGGCTACGAGCAGTACTTC. Translation: CASSQVAAGYEQYF.

This clone occurred once. The gene calls are TRBV5-6 and TRBJ1-5; TRBD1 might be the D (6 bases). V lost 4 bases and J lost 0, with 14 bases in between. The CDR3 extends over 16 amino acids. CDR1 and CDR2 from the germline V gene are SGHDT and YYEEEE. CDR3 loop: CASSMKGGDSNQPQHF. DNA of the CDR3: TGTGCCAGCAGCATGAAGGGGGGCGATAGCAATCAGCCCCAGCATTTT.

The chain links TRBV9 to TRBJ1-1; D is perhaps TRBD1 (5 bases). The CDR3 consists of 15 residues. V lost 6 bases and J lost 4, with 19 bases in between. Germline CDR1 and CDR2: SGDLS and YYNGEE. The CDR3 is CASTALGGKGTEAFF. The CDR3 DNA reads TGTGCCAGCACCGCTTTGGGGGGGAAGGGCACTGAAGCTTTCTTT.

This chain links TRBV6-5 with TRBJ1-1; D is ambiguous. The CDR3 is 11 amino acids. CDR1 is MNHEY and CDR2 is SVGAGI in the germline V gene. The V gene lost 7 bases and the J gene lost 6 bases, with 9 bases spanning the gap. The CDR3 is CASIRLAEAFF. CDR3 bases: TGTGCCAGCATCCGACTCGCTGAAGCTTTCTTT.

This clone was recorded only once. CDR3 loop: CASSIISDSGNTIYF. The CDR3 DNA sequence: TGTGCCAGTAGTATTATTTCCGACTCTGGAAACACCATATATTTT. The chain joins TRBV19 to TRBJ1-3; unclear D gene. Germline CDR1 is LNHDA and CDR2 is SQIVND (reference sequence). The CDR3 is 15 residues long. V lost 3 bases and J lost 0, with 9 bases in between.

This clone appeared once. The V gene is TRBV2, the J gene TRBJ2-1, with D possibly being TRBD1 or TRBD2 (5 bases each). Trimming left V 8 bases short and J 3 bases short, with 8 bases between. This CDR3 is 12 amino acids long. Per the germline V gene, CDR1 is SNHLY and CDR2 is FYNNEI. The CDR3 spells CASAGSYNEQFF. The CDR3 DNA sequence: TGTGCCAGCGCAGGGAGCTACAATGAGCAGTTCTTC.

This clone occurred once. The rearrangement uses TRBV18 and TRBJ2-7; a weak D match, TRBD2 (5 bases). Between the trimmed V and J ends, which lost 3 bases and 3 bases, there was a span of 18 bases. CDR1 is KGHSH, CDR2 LQKENI, per germline. The CDR3 is 16 residues long. The chain's CDR3 is CASSPLKGANFYEQYF. The CDR3 DNA reads as TGTGCCAGCTCACCGTTGAAGGGAGCGAATTTCTACGAGCAGTACTTC.